The 22 T cell receptor beta chains presented below share a single source sample, sequenced in a study of blood T cell repertoires in COVID-19. Here immunoSEQ multiplex PCR was the method, and the copy in TCRdb shows in-frame clones only, minus some. The sample consists of just over 50,000 clones, about 90% of them appearing once. The sample consisted of peripheral blood. The source is a human donor with active COVID-19. The donor label of this sample is uncertain.

The CDR3 protein is CASSLAGLAGGLETQYF. The CDR3, as DNA: TGTGCCAGCAGCTTAGCGGGACTAGCGGGGGGTCTAGAGACCCAGTACTTC. The chain has TRBV7-8 and TRBJ2-5, with TRBD2 identical over 15 bases. Per germline, CDR1 SGHVS and CDR2 FQNEAQ. The length of the CDR3 is 17 residues. V trimming: 0 bases; J trimming: 4 bases; junction bases outside the gene matches: 3.

J is TRBJ1-2 and V is TRBV11-2, with a tentative D call TRBD1 (6 bases). CDR1 is SGHAT, CDR2 FQNNGV, per germline. V lost 5 bases and J 8 bases, leaving 24 bases between the germline ends. CDR3 length: 16 amino acids. The CDR3 DNA reads TGTGCCAGCAGCGACCGGGACAAACCCCTCGTAGGGGGCTACACCTTC. Translated: CASSDRDKPLVGGYTF.

The chain joins TRBV7-2 to TRBJ2-5; TRBD2 matches at 10 bases. Germline loops: CDR1 SGHTA, CDR2 FQGNSA. Losses at the gene ends were 0 bases for V and 6 bases for J; bases not matched to a gene: 7. The CDR3 has 16 amino acids. The CDR3 region is CASSLARSSGGKTQYF. The CDR3 bases are TGTGCCAGCAGCTTAGCGCGGTCTAGCGGGGGAAAGACCCAGTACTTC.

The table lists this clone with a count of one. V is TRBV7-5 and J is TRBJ2-5; the D call of TRBD1 is as the table states it, not checked on the DNA. TRBV7-5 is a recognized pseudogene. The CDR3 totals 14 residues. The CDR3: CARSIGTGLETQYF. For the CDR3, the DNA is TGTGCCAGAAGCATCGGGACAGGGTTAGAGACCCAGTACTTC.

The chain joins TRBV6-2 or TRBV6-3 to TRBJ2-4, with TRBD1 identical over 9 bases. J gave up 1 base and V 5 bases, and 6 bases lay outside the gene matches. This CDR3 is 16 amino acids long. Germline CDR1 and CDR2: MNHEY and SVGEGT. The DNA of the CDR3 is TGTGCCAGCAGTCCAGCGGGACAGGGTGCCAAAAACATTCAGTACTTC. Encoded protein: CASSPAGQGAKNIQYF.

This clone was detected ten times or more. V and J are TRBV9 and TRBJ1-2, with 7 nucleotides matching TRBD1. Trimming at V came to 3 bases and at J to 8 bases, leaving 10 bases not matched to a gene. The CDR3 contains 14 residues. Germline V gives CDR1 SGDLS, CDR2 YYNGEE. CDR3 region: CASSGLNRGHGYTF. CDR3 in DNA: TGTGCCAGCAGCGGGCTTAACAGGGGACACGGCTACACCTTC.

The chain is built from TRBV3-1 (or the pseudogene TRBV3-2) and TRBJ1-5, with a tentative D call TRBD1 (6 bases). V lost 1 base and J 2 bases, leaving 15 bases between the germline ends. The germline V gene encodes CDR1 LGHDT and CDR2 YNNKEL (reference sequence). The CDR3 runs to 17 residues. DNA for the CDR3: TGTGCCAGCAGCCAAGGTTATGGGGGCAATGGCAATCAGCCCCAGCATTTT. Its translation is CASSQGYGGNGNQPQHF.

V gene TRBV2 combines with J gene TRBJ2-7; D is ambiguous. The CDR3 covers 14 residues. Per germline, CDR1 SNHLY and CDR2 FYNNEI. V shed 7 bases and J shed 5 bases, with 18 bases lying between them. CDR3 sequence reads: CASTLSSTGHEQYF. The CDR3 DNA is TGTGCCAGCACCCTTTCCTCGACGGGTCACGAGCAGTACTTC. Combining the CDR3 with reference TRBV2 and TRBJ2-7 gives the whole variable domain EPEVTQTPSHQVTQMGQEVILRCVPISNHLYFYWYRQILGQKVEFLVSFYNNEISEKSEIFDDQFSVERPDGSNFTLKIRSTKLEDSAMYFCASTLSSTGHEQYFGPGTRLTVT.

This clone is medium-sized by share. The J gene is TRBJ1-3, the V gene TRBV4-1; 7 nucleotides align to TRBD1. This CDR3 comprises 18 residues. Trimming at V came to 0 bases and at J to 0 bases, leaving 8 bases not matched to a gene. CDR1 and CDR2 from the germline V gene are MGHRA and YSYEKL. This CDR3 is CASSQEFWGQFSGNTIYF. CDR3 nucleotide sequence: TGCGCCAGCAGCCAAGAGTTCTGGGGACAGTTCTCTGGAAACACCATATATTTT.

The CDR3 DNA follows: TGTGCCAGCTCAGCACAAAGGACAGGGTCTAATAGCAATCAGCCCCAGCATTTT. Encoded protein: CASSAQRTGSNSNQPQHF. The rearrangement links TRBV18 to TRBJ1-5, with 8 nucleotides matching TRBD1. The germline CDR1 and CDR2 sequences are KGHSH and LQKENI. This CDR3 has 18 amino acids. V was pared by 5 bases and J by 0 bases, with 12 bases of the junction left unmatched.

This chain connects TRBV5-1 to TRBJ2-7; possibly TRBD1 for D (6 bases). The V end was cut by 0 bases, the J end by 4 bases, with 14 bases between. CDR3 length: 15 residues. CDR1 and CDR2 (germline): SGHRS, YFSETQ. The CDR3 is CASSLGDIPNYEQYF. The CDR3 nucleotides read TGCGCCAGCAGCTTGGGGGACATTCCCAATTACGAGCAGTACTTC. The full variable domain, its missing parts supplied by reference TRBV5-1 and TRBJ2-7, is KAGVTQTPRYLIKTRGQQVTLSCSPISGHRSVSWYQQTPGQGLQFLFEYFSETQRNKGNFPGRFSGRQFSNSRSEMNVSTLELGDSALYLCASSLGDIPNYEQYFGPGTRLTVT.

This clone showed up just once. The J gene is TRBJ2-5, the V gene TRBV14, with TRBD2 matching 7 bases. With 0 bases clipped from V and 1 base from J, the junction kept 5 bases outside the gene matches. The CDR3 spans 16 residues. CDR1 and CDR2 (germline): SGHDN, FVKESK. CDR3: CASSQEAWGGQETQYF. The DNA for the CDR3 is TGTGCCAGCAGCCAAGAAGCCTGGGGGGGCCAAGAGACCCAGTACTTC.

This chain connects TRBV19 to TRBJ1-6, with D tentatively TRBD1 (6 bases). Germline assignment: CDR1 LNHDA and CDR2 SQIVND (reference sequence). V shed 9 bases and J shed 7 bases, with 13 bases lying between them. The CDR3 is 13 amino acids. The CDR3: CASQGWRNSPLHF. The CDR3, as DNA: TGTGCCAGCCAGGGGTGGAGAAATTCACCCCTCCACTTT.

The V and J genes are TRBV18 and TRBJ2-3; a weak D match, TRBD2 (5 bases). The CDR3 spans 13 residues. V gave up 2 bases and J gave up 5 bases, with 8 bases separating them. The germline V gene encodes CDR1 KGHSH and CDR2 LQKENI. CDR3 nucleotides: TGTGCCAGCTCACCAGGACTGGGAGATACGCAGTATTTT. Protein sequence: CASSPGLGDTQYF.

This clone has just one count. The rearrangement links TRBV13 to TRBJ1-4, with TRBD1 as a possible D gene (6 bases). Per germline, CDR1 PRHDT and CDR2 FYEKMQ (reference sequence). CDR3 length equals 18 residues. Trimming removed 3 bases at V and 2 bases at J, with 19 bases between. CDR3 nucleotides: TGTGCCAGCAGCTTTAGTACAGGGTTAGGGGTGACTAATGAAAAACTGTTTTTT. This translates into CASSFSTGLGVTNEKLFF.

This chain connects TRBV12-3 or TRBV12-4 to TRBJ2-3; D call uncertain. The length of the CDR3 is 12 residues. Trimming cost V 5 bases and J 4 bases, with 7 bases left between them. CDR3 amino acids: CASSARPDTQYF. CDR3 coding DNA: TGTGCCAGCAGTGCTAGGCCAGATACGCAGTATTTT.

The chain uses TRBV19 and TRBJ2-2; a weak D match, TRBD2 (5 bases). The CDR3 extends over 14 amino acids. The ends were cut back, 2 bases at V and 3 bases at J, with 7 bases in the middle. Germline V gives CDR1 LNHDA, CDR2 SQIVND (reference sequence). CDR3 coding DNA: TGTGCCAGTAGTATACCGGGGTACACCGGGGAGCTGTTTTTT. Amino acid sequence: CASSIPGYTGELFF.

CDR3 nucleotides: TGTGCCACCAGTGAAGGGGGTAGGCCAAACACTGAAGCTTTCTTT. Its protein is CATSEGGRPNTEAFF. J is TRBJ1-1 and V is TRBV24-1; perhaps TRBD1 as D (6 bases). This CDR3 contains 15 residues. The V and J ends lost 4 bases and 2 bases respectively, with 13 bases between them. The germline V gene has CDR1 KGHDR and CDR2 SFDVKD.

The rearrangement links TRBV3-1 (or the pseudogene TRBV3-2) to TRBJ2-3; no clear D gene. This CDR3 spans 16 amino acids. Germline lookup yields CDR1 LGHDT and CDR2 YNNKEL (reference sequence). V lost 1 base and J lost 2, with 13 bases in between. CDR3 DNA sequence: TGTGCCAGCAGCCAAGGATTTGCTAGAGTCACAGATACGCAGTATTTT. Protein product: CASSQGFARVTDTQYF.

This clone was picked up a small number of times. The chain uses TRBV6-4 and TRBJ1-6; D remains unclear. CDR3 length: 13 amino acids. The V gene lost 3 bases and the J gene lost 9 bases, with 9 bases spanning the gap. The germline gives CDR1 MRHNA, CDR2 SNTAGT. CDR3 nucleotide sequence: TGTGCCAGCAGTGAACGGGAAGGTTCACCCCTCCACTTT. As protein: CASSEREGSPLHF.

This clone is a singleton in its sample. The chain links TRBV5-1 to TRBJ2-1; 13 nucleotides match TRBD2. The CDR3 has 18 residues. Germline assignment: CDR1 SGHRS and CDR2 YFSETQ. V was pared by 0 bases and J by 3 bases, with 6 bases of the junction left unmatched. CDR3 sequence reads: CASSLDGLAGVLYNEQFF. The CDR3 coding sequence is TGCGCCAGCAGCTTGGATGGACTAGCGGGGGTACTCTACAATGAGCAGTTCTTC.

CDR3 coding DNA: TGTGCCAGCTCACCAAGAACCGGACAGGGATCGTATAGTACTGAAGCTTTCTTT. Its translation is CASSPRTGQGSYSTEAFF. V is TRBV18 and J is TRBJ1-1; 8 positions agree with TRBD1. From germline, CDR1 is KGHSH and CDR2 LQKENI. This CDR3 is 18 amino acids long. With 2 bases clipped from V and 5 bases from J, the junction kept 16 bases outside the gene matches.